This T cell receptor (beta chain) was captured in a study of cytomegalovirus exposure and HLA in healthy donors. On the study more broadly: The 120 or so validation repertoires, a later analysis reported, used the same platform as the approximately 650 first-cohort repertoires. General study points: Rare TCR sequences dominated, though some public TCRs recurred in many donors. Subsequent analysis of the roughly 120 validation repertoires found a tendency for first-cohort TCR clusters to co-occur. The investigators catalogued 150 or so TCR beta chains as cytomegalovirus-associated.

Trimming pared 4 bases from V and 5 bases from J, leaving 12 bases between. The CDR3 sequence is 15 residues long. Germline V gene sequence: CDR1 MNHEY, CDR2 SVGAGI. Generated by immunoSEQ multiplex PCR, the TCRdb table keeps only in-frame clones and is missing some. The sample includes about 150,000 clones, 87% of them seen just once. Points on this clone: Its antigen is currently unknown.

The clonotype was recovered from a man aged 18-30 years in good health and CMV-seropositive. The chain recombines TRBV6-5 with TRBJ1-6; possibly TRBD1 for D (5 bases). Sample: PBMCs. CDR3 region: CASSSDQGNNSPLHF. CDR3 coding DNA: TGTGCCAGCAGTTCCGACCAGGGAAATAATTCACCCCTCCACTTT.